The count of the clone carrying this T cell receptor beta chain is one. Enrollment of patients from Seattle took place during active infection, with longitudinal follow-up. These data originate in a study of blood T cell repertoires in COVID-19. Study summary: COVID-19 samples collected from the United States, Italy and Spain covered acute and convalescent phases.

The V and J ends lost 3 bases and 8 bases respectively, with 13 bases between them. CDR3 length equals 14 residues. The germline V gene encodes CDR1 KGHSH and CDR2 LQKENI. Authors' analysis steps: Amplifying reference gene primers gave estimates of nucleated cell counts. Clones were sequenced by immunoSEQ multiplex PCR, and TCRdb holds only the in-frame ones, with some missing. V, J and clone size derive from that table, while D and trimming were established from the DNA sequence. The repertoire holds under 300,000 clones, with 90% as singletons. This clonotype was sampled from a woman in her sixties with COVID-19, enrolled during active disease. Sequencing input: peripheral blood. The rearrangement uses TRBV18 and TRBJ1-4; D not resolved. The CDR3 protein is CASSPPGEREKLFF. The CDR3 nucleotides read TGTGCCAGCTCACCCCCGGGTGAAAGAGAAAAACTGTTTTTT.